This TCR beta chain was sequenced for a study of CD8 T cells in ankylosing spondylitis. Study outcomes and limitations: Disease-linked clones, CD8+, were relatively rare in peripheral blood. Blood from ankylosing spondylitis patients appeared to carry a characteristic eight-variant TCR beta motif. Matched ankylosing spondylitis synovial fluid reportedly showed significant enrichment of disease-linked clones.

On this clonotype itself: Its antigen is not identified.

The CDR3 is made up of 15 amino acids. V lost 6 bases and J lost 3; bases outside the gene matches: 6. CDR1 and CDR2 from the germline V gene are SGHTA and FQGNSA. Library preparation for TCR beta used quantitative 5'-RACE with molecular barcodes. TCRdb reprocessed the 5' RACE reads via MiXCR and lists one record per CDR3 protein. This sample carries about 130,000 distinct CDR3 sequences, roughly an eighth of them seen once, and the ten largest clones take 2.5% to 3.5%. The sequence came from a female donor with ankylosing spondylitis or in good health (not recorded which). V usage is TRBV7-2 and J usage is TRBJ1-4; 8 nucleotides agree with TRBD1. The source material was blood, either unsorted or a sorted T cell fraction (not recorded which). CDR3 bases: TGTGCCAGCAGTCGACAGGGGACGGCTAATGAAAAACTGTTTTTT. This codes for CASSRQGTANEKLFF. The complete variable domain, with remaining parts taken from reference TRBV7-2 and TRBJ1-4, reads GAGVSQSPSNKVTEKGKDVELRCDPISGHTALYWYRQSLGQGLEFLIYFQGNSAPDKSGLPSDRFSAERTGGSVSTLTIQRTQQEDSAVYLCASSRQGTANEKLFFGSGTQLSVL.